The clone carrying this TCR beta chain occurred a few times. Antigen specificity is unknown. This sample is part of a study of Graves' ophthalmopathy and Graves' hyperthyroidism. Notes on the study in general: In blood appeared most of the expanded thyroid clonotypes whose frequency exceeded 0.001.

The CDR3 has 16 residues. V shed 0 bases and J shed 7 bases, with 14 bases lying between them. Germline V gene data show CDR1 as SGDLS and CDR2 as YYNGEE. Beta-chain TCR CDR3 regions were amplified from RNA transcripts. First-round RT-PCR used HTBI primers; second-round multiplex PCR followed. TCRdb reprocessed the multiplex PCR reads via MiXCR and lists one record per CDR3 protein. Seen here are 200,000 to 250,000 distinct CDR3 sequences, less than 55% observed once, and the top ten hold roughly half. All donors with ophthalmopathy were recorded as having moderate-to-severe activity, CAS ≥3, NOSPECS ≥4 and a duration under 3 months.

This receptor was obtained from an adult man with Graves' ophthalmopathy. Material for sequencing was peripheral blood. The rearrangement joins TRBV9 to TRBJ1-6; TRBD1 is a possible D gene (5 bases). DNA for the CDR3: TGTGCCAGCAGCGTAGCGCCAGGGCCAGGAAATTCACCCCTCCACTTT. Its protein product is CASSVAPGPGNSPLHF.